Sequencing of this TCR beta chain was carried out in a study of liver allograft versus peripheral blood T cells. Across the whole study: Recipients' peripheral blood served as the comparator for T cell receptor repertoires in transplanted livers. Whole-study findings and limits: Peripheral blood repertoires reportedly differed from the T cell receptor repertoires found inside liver allografts.

By share, this clonotype counts as medium-sized. As yet, its antigen is unknown. TCRdb analysed the reads with MiXCR anew, one entry per CDR3 protein. Of 8,000 to 9,500 distinct CDR3 sequences listed, over 15% are singletons. With V trimmed by 6 bases and J by 7 bases, 12 bases remained unmatched. Germline V gene lookup returns CDR1 MNHNS and CDR2 SASEGT. The CDR3 contains 16 residues. The chain is built from TRBV6-1 and TRBJ1-6, with 7 bases aligning to TRBD1. This sequence was found in a human patient who had a liver transplant. A subset of T cells may come from the graft donor. CDR3 residues: CASSLYRGPSNSPLHF. The CDR3 DNA sequence: TGTGCCAGCAGCCTTTACAGGGGCCCATCCAATTCACCCCTCCACTTT.